Presented here are 25 T cell receptor beta chains from one specimen sequenced in a study of T cell clones after liver transplantation. Profiling relied on immunoSEQ multiplex PCR, and the TCRdb table lists in-frame clones only, not all of them. The data hold 9,000 to 10,000 clones, with nearly 80% observed a single time. The source material was CD8+ T cells from blood, sampled before liver transplant. The receptors derive from a human donor who received a liver transplant.

This clone was counted a few times. V is TRBV5-6 and J is TRBJ2-2; maybe TRBD1 (5 bases). V lost 1 base and J lost 4, with 8 bases in between. The CDR3 sequence is 14 residues long. From germline, CDR1 is SGHDT and CDR2 YYEEEE. The CDR3 loop reads CASSLQGSTGELFF. In nucleotides, the CDR3 is TGTGCCAGCAGCTTGCAGGGATCCACCGGGGAGCTGTTTTTT.

The rearrangement uses TRBV7-8 and TRBJ1-2, with D possibly being TRBD1 (6 bases). Germline V lookup: CDR1 SGHVS, CDR2 FQNEAQ. Trimming removed 0 bases from V and 2 bases from J, with 7 bases in between. The CDR3 runs 14 residues. CDR3 in DNA: TGTGCCAGCAGCTTAGCAGGGGGGAACTATGGCTACACCTTC. Protein sequence: CASSLAGGNYGYTF.

This clone occurred a few times. The chain is built from TRBV27 and TRBJ2-2; possible D gene TRBD1, 6 bases. The V end was cut by 4 bases, the J end by 13 bases, with 10 bases between. The CDR3 spans 11 residues. The germline gives CDR1 MNHEY, CDR2 SMNVEV (reference sequence). The chain's CDR3 is CASSSRGRLFF. The CDR3 DNA reads as TGTGCCAGCAGTTCCAGGGGAAGGCTGTTTTTT.

CDR3 region: CASSYSARGRETQYF. The CDR3 bases are TGTGCCAGCAGTTACTCCGCGAGGGGAAGAGAGACCCAGTACTTC. The V gene is TRBV6-5, the J gene TRBJ2-5; D possibly uses TRBD1 or TRBD2 (5 bases each). The V end was cut by 0 bases, the J end by 4 bases, with 12 bases between. Per the germline V gene, CDR1 is MNHEY and CDR2 is SVGAGI. The CDR3 has 15 residues.

This clone showed up just once. The chain employs TRBV7-9 and TRBJ1-3, with D perhaps matching TRBD1 (5 bases). CDR1 is SEHNR and CDR2 is FQNEAQ in the germline V gene (reference sequence). Deletions cut 3 bases from V and 7 bases from J, with 13 bases between. This CDR3 spans 14 amino acids. The CDR3 DNA reads TGTGCCAGCAGCTTCGACAGTTGGAGTAACACCATATATTTT. It yields the protein CASSFDSWSNTIYF.

This chain links TRBV5-4 with TRBJ2-7; no clear D. Between the trimmed V and J ends, which lost 1 base and 0 bases, there was a span of 8 bases. The CDR3 spans 14 residues. Germline assignment: CDR1 SGHNT and CDR2 YYREEE (reference sequence). CDR3 nucleotide sequence: TGTGCCAGCAGCTTGAGTCCCGGCTCCTACGAGCAGTACTTC. Protein: CASSLSPGSYEQYF.

The rearrangement links TRBV4-1 to TRBJ2-3, with TRBD2 as a possible D gene (6 bases). This CDR3 spans 15 amino acids. The germline V gene has CDR1 MGHRA and CDR2 YSYEKL. Trimming cost V 1 base and J 1 base, with 9 bases left between them. CDR3 amino acids: CASSQGWGGTDTQYF. The CDR3, as DNA: TGCGCCAGCAGCCAAGGTTGGGGGGGCACAGATACGCAGTATTTT.

V is TRBV7-6 and J is TRBJ2-7; 7 bases fit TRBD1. V shed 3 bases and J 2 bases; nucleotides not matched to a gene: 7. CDR1 and CDR2 (germline): SGHVS, FNYEAQ. This CDR3 is built from 15 residues. This CDR3 reads CASSLEQTGTYEQYF. The CDR3 DNA reads as TGTGCCAGCAGCTTGGAGCAGACAGGGACCTACGAGCAGTACTTC.

This clone was observed a handful of times. Within the sample, other DNA sequences also encode this same CDR3. The V gene is TRBV14, the J gene TRBJ2-1; 8 bases match TRBD2. V shed 1 base and J 4 bases; nucleotides not matched to a gene: 6. CDR3 size: 16 residues. Germline V CDR1 and CDR2: SGHDN, FVKESK. The CDR3 spells CASSQATSGIYNEQFF. The CDR3 nucleotides are TGTGCCAGCAGCCAAGCTACTAGCGGTATTTACAATGAGCAGTTCTTC.

This sequence joins TRBV27 and TRBJ2-5, with D unclear. The V gene lost 5 bases and the J gene lost 7 bases, with 11 bases spanning the gap. CDR1 is MNHEY, CDR2 SMNVEV, per germline (reference sequence). This CDR3 spans 12 amino acids. The CDR3 bases are TGTGCCAGCAGTCTCCCTTTTGGGACCCAGTACTTC. Its translation: CASSLPFGTQYF.

This chain connects TRBV19 to TRBJ1-4; 7 positions agree with TRBD1. The CDR3 length is 16 residues. CDR1 is LNHDA, CDR2 SQIVND, per germline (reference sequence). With V trimmed by 8 bases and J by 0 bases, 9 bases remained unmatched. CDR3 protein: CASSKGALATNEKLFF. CDR3 sequence (DNA): TGTGCCAGTTCTAAGGGGGCACTTGCAACTAATGAAAAACTGTTTTTT.

The chain combines TRBV12-5 with TRBJ2-7, with D possibly matching TRBD1 (6 bases). The length of the CDR3 is 17 residues. CDR1 and CDR2 from the germline V gene are LGHNT and FRNRAP. V lost 0 bases and J lost 1, with 16 bases in between. The CDR3 here is CASGLVHRTEESYEQYF. CDR3 sequence (DNA): TGTGCTAGTGGTTTGGTACATAGGACAGAAGAGTCCTACGAGCAGTACTTC.

The V call is TRBV19, the J call TRBJ2-1; 10 bases agree with TRBD2. Germline V gives CDR1 LNHDA, CDR2 SQIVND (reference sequence). This CDR3 region has 15 residues. Trimming cost V 6 bases and J 0 bases; bases outside gene matches: 2. As DNA, the CDR3 is TGTGCCAGTAGAAGCGGGGGGGCCTCCTACAATGAGCAGTTCTTC. Residues: CASRSGGASYNEQFF.

This rearrangement joins TRBV4-1 to TRBJ2-5, with 9 bases fitting TRBD2. Germline CDR1 is MGHRA and CDR2 is YSYEKL. The junction had 10 bases not matched to a gene; V was cut back by 0 bases and J by 5 bases. This CDR3 contains 17 residues. CDR3 amino acids: CASSQDQAGGTRETQYF. The CDR3 bases are TGCGCCAGCAGCCAAGATCAAGCGGGGGGCACGAGGGAGACCCAGTACTTC.

The chain employs TRBV5-4 and TRBJ2-7, with TRBD1 matching 10 bases. The CDR3 covers 14 residues. Germline trimming cut 1 base from V and 6 bases from J; bases unmatched to any gene: 4. Germline V gene lookup returns CDR1 SGHNT and CDR2 YYREEE (reference sequence). CDR3 bases: TGTGCCAGCAGCTTGCGGGACAGGGGTGTCGAGCAGTACTTC. It is translated as CASSLRDRGVEQYF.

The rearrangement uses TRBV5-8 and TRBJ2-1; D unresolved. Germline V gene lookup returns CDR1 SGHTS and CDR2 YDEGEE. This CDR3 is 12 amino acids long. V lost 7 bases to trimming and J lost 3 bases, with 8 bases between them. In DNA form, the CDR3 reads TGTGCCAGCCCCTGGAGCTACAATGAGCAGTTCTTC. As protein: CASPWSYNEQFF. Variable domain in full (rest from reference TRBV5-8 and TRBJ2-1): EAGVTQSPTHLIKTRGQQATLRCSPISGHTSVYWYQQALGLGLQFLLWYDEGEERNRGNFPPRFSGRQFPNYSSELNVNALELEDSALYLCASPWSYNEQFFGPGTRLTVL.

The rearrangement links TRBV28 to TRBJ2-7; D uncertain. There are 13 residues in the CDR3. The ends were cut back, 3 bases at V and 2 bases at J, with 8 bases in the middle. CDR1 and CDR2 from the germline V gene are MDHEN and SYDVKM. CDR3 sequence (DNA): TGTGCCAGCAGTTTCACGGTAACCTACGAGCAGTACTTC. Amino acids: CASSFTVTYEQYF.

The rearrangement uses TRBV9 and TRBJ2-7; D not certain. This CDR3 is built from 15 residues. The V end lost 1 base, the J end lost 9 bases, and 20 bases lay between the germline ends. Germline CDR1 and CDR2: SGDLS and YYNGEE. Here the CDR3 reads CASSVSGGTYEWQYF. The CDR3, as DNA: TGTGCCAGCAGCGTAAGTGGCGGTACATACGAGTGGCAGTACTTC.

This clone was seen a single time. V usage is TRBV4-3 and J usage is TRBJ2-7, with 7 nucleotides matching TRBD1. Germline V gene lookup returns CDR1 LGHNA and CDR2 YSLEER. Trimming at V came to 1 base and at J to 5 bases, leaving 11 bases not matched to a gene. This CDR3 contains 16 residues. CDR3: CASSQVGVDRSDEQYF. In nucleotides, the CDR3 is TGCGCCAGCAGCCAAGTGGGGGTGGACAGGAGCGACGAGCAGTACTTC.

This chain uses TRBV6-5 with TRBJ2-5; 7 nucleotides agree with TRBD1. The CDR3 totals 14 residues. Losses at the gene ends were 4 bases for V and 2 bases for J; bases not matched to a gene: 4. From germline, CDR1 is MNHEY and CDR2 SVGAGI. CDR3 sequence (DNA): TGTGCCAGCAGTTTTCCGGGACAGCAAGAGACCCAGTACTTC. It is translated as CASSFPGQQETQYF.

The chain carries TRBV7-9 and TRBJ2-7, with a tentative D call TRBD1 (6 bases). CDR3 size: 13 residues. Trimming took 6 bases from V and 3 from J, leaving 12 bases between them. Germline V lookup: CDR1 SEHNR, CDR2 FQNEAQ (reference sequence). CDR3 region: CASRPGQLYEQYF. As DNA, the CDR3 is TGTGCCAGCAGACCTGGACAGCTCTACGAGCAGTACTTC. The variable domain in full, completed from reference TRBV7-9 and TRBJ2-7, reads DTGVSQNPRHKITKRGQNVTFRCDPISEHNRLYWYRQTLGQGPEFLTYFQNEAQLEKSRLLSDRFSAERPKGSFSTLEIQRTEQGDSAMYLCASRPGQLYEQYFGPGTRLTVT.

The V call is TRBV11-2, the J call TRBJ1-5; D gene unclear. Deletions cut 6 bases from V and 0 bases from J, with 9 bases between. The CDR3 consists of 14 residues. Germline V gives CDR1 SGHAT, CDR2 FQNNGV. The CDR3 loop is CASSRTDSNQPQHF. The CDR3 region has the DNA TGTGCCAGCAGTCGGACGGATAGCAATCAGCCCCAGCATTTT.

This clone was recorded only once. This CDR3 reads CASGWSRGVFGELFF. The CDR3 region has the DNA TGTGCCAGCGGCTGGTCCAGGGGGGTATTCGGGGAGCTGTTTTTT. This chain connects TRBV7-8 to TRBJ2-2; D may be TRBD1 (7 bases). Trimming removed 8 bases from V and 7 bases from J, with 20 bases in between. This CDR3 contains 15 residues. Germline-derived CDR1 and CDR2 are SGHVS and FQNEAQ.

In its sample, this clone was seen once. The chain combines TRBV5-4 with TRBJ2-1, with 7 bases matching TRBD2. V shed 3 bases, J shed 6 bases, and the junction held 6 bases outside the gene matches. CDR3 length: 14 amino acids. Germline loops: CDR1 SGHNT, CDR2 YYREEE (reference sequence). CDR3 amino acids: CASSSGLEVNEQFF. The DNA for the CDR3 is TGTGCCAGCAGCTCTGGACTAGAGGTCAATGAGCAGTTCTTC.

V is TRBV28 and J is TRBJ2-1; TRBD2 might be the D (6 bases). The CDR3 loop spans 11 amino acids. The germline V gene encodes CDR1 MDHEN and CDR2 SYDVKM. This CDR3 reads CAGGTYNEQFF. DNA of the CDR3: TGTGCTGGAGGGACCTACAATGAGCAGTTCTTC.